This TCR beta chain was obtained from a study of identical twins' blood T cells. Study-level findings and limits: Top TCRbeta clonotypes were shared more with twin than unrelated donors.

Regarding this clonotype: Its antigen remains unknown.

V trimming: 5 bases; J trimming: 0 bases; junction bases outside the gene matches: 3. The CDR3 runs to 13 residues. CDR1 is DFQATT, CDR2 SNEGSKA, per germline (reference sequence). In the original processing: Each donor had about 100,000 to nearly 550,000 clonotypes. TCRdb fed the 5' RACE reads into MiXCR, producing one record per CDR3 protein. These V and J calls originate from TCRdb's pipeline instead of the authors' own analysis. The data show fewer than 450,000 distinct CDR3 sequences, about 28% seen once. The rearrangement links TRBV20-1 to TRBJ2-5; 7 bases fit TRBD2. Sequencing used PBMCs. The receptor comes from a woman between 18 and 50 years old in good health. The CDR3 sequence: CSAFTSDQETQYF. As DNA, the CDR3 is TGCAGTGCTTTCACTAGCGACCAAGAGACCCAGTACTTC.